This entry concerns a single T cell receptor (beta chain). Its antigen remains unknown. This sample is drawn from a study of blood T cells in healthy people across ages. The use of a sample-barcoded 5' primer and a J-beta primer mix characterized a second PCR of roughly 6 to 11 cycles. From each sample, at least 2.5 million paired-end reads containing CDR3 were obtained. Each CDR3 protein gets one entry after TCRdb re-called the 5' RACE reads with MiXCR. This sample has 760,000 or so distinct CDR3 sequences, with roughly 25% found just once. V shed 2 bases and J shed 1 base, with 20 bases lying between them. Germline values: CDR1 SGHTA, CDR2 FQGNSA. The CDR3 has 18 amino acids. Study results and caveats: Possibly, changes in expanded clonotypes were confounded because donor CMV status was unknown.

The sample was also linked to a second study, of T cells of mothers and their children. That work states: During the second PCR, the M1S primer introduced sample barcodes along with 2-4 random nucleotides. Each mother gave over 9.5 million TCR beta CDR3 reads; each child, roughly 3.1 million.

Sequenced: blood. The chain uses TRBV7-2 and TRBJ1-1; D perhaps matches TRBD1 (5 bases). The receptor's source is a boy younger than 18 in good health. CDR3 residues: CASSLSGLISLRNTEAFF. The CDR3 region has the DNA TGTGCCAGCAGCTTATCAGGGCTCATATCCCTTCGGAACACTGAAGCTTTCTTT.